Shown below are 24 T cell receptor beta chains from a single sample sequenced in a study of cytomegalovirus exposure and HLA in healthy donors. PCR used 60 Vbeta primers and 13 Jbeta primers. Clones were read by immunoSEQ multiplex PCR, and TCRdb kept only the in-frame ones, dropping some. Of roughly 260,000 clones in the sample, roughly 86% were seen once. Sequencing was performed on PBMCs. All receptors derive from a woman between 35 and 50 years old in good health and CMV-seropositive.

This chain uses TRBV30 with TRBJ2-1; TRBD2 aligns across 12 bases. The CDR3 consists of 14 residues. Germline CDR1 and CDR2: GTSNPN and SVGIG (reference sequence). The V gene end was trimmed by 7 bases and the J gene end by 12 bases; junction bases not matched to a gene: 13. This CDR3 reads CASNRLAGVHGQFF. CDR3 bases: TGTGCCTCGAATCGACTAGCGGGAGTACATGGGCAGTTCTTC.

V and J are TRBV10-3 and TRBJ1-3, with no clear D. Trimming pared 7 bases from V and 0 bases from J, leaving 7 bases between. The CDR3 is made up of 13 amino acids. Germline V CDR1 and CDR2: ENHRY, SYGVKD. The chain's CDR3 is CAITPGSGNTIYF. CDR3 sequence (DNA): TGTGCCATCACACCCGGCTCTGGAAACACCATATATTTT.

This CDR3 reads CASSHPGQGGPKFSNQPQHF. Here the CDR3 DNA reads TGTGCCAGCAGTCACCCCGGACAGGGCGGACCTAAATTTAGCAATCAGCCCCAGCATTTT. The genes are TRBV27 and TRBJ1-5; TRBD1 agrees at 8 bases. The CDR3 spans 20 residues. The V gene end was trimmed by 5 bases and the J gene end by 0 bases; junction bases not matched to a gene: 18. CDR1 and CDR2 from the germline V gene are MNHEY and SMNVEV (reference sequence).

The chain combines TRBV6-1 with TRBJ2-5; TRBD2 matches at 7 bases. Germline trimming cut 9 bases from V and 5 bases from J; bases unmatched to any gene: 12. The CDR3 runs 14 residues. Germline V CDR1 and CDR2: MNHNS, SASEGT. The CDR3 sequence: CASDPAGAPETQYF. The DNA for the CDR3 is TGTGCCAGTGACCCTGCGGGAGCCCCCGAGACCCAGTACTTC.

The rearrangement uses TRBV28 and TRBJ2-7, with 9 bases fitting TRBD2. Germline V gene lookup returns CDR1 MDHEN and CDR2 SYDVKM. Germline trimming cut 6 bases from V and 5 bases from J; bases unmatched to any gene: 8. The CDR3 contains 14 residues. In DNA, the CDR3 is TGTGCCAGCAGACCCGGGACTAGCATCCACGAGCAGTACTTC. Amino acid sequence: CASRPGTSIHEQYF.

This clone was found a few times. The CDR3: CASSPRGLTSVSYEQYF. CDR3 DNA: TGTGCCAGCAGCCCAAGGGGACTGACTAGTGTCTCCTACGAGCAGTACTTC. The V and J genes are TRBV7-8 and TRBJ2-7; D is possibly TRBD2 (6 bases). With 5 bases removed from V and 0 bases from J, the gap between germline ends came to 20 bases. The CDR3 is made up of 17 amino acids. Germline loops: CDR1 SGHVS, CDR2 FQNEAQ.

This rearrangement joins TRBV7-2 to TRBJ2-5; D is unclear. The CDR3 spans 12 residues. Between the trimmed V and J ends, which lost 2 bases and 3 bases, there was a span of 4 bases. Germline loops: CDR1 SGHTA, CDR2 FQGNSA. Written as DNA, the CDR3 is TGTGCCAGCAGCTTAAGAGAAGAGACCCAGTACTTC. It encodes CASSLREETQYF.

The chain recombines TRBV6-5 with TRBJ2-5; possibly TRBD1 for D (6 bases). This CDR3 has 14 amino acids. Per germline, CDR1 MNHEY and CDR2 SVGAGI. Trimming removed 4 bases at V and 2 bases at J, with 11 bases between. The chain's CDR3 is CASSWRQAQETQYF. The CDR3 DNA follows: TGTGCCAGCAGTTGGAGACAGGCACAAGAGACCCAGTACTTC.

This clone was detected a few times. This sequence joins TRBV28 and TRBJ2-7; 8 bases agree with TRBD2. The CDR3 spans 13 residues. CDR1 and CDR2 (germline): MDHEN, SYDVKM. With V trimmed by 6 bases and J by 7 bases, 8 bases remained unmatched. CDR3 coding DNA: TGTGCCAGCAGATCCGTAGCGGGATGGGAGCAGTACTTC. Its protein is CASRSVAGWEQYF.

This chain connects TRBV5-4 to TRBJ2-7; D might be TRBD1 (7 bases). There are 15 residues in the CDR3. Trimming left V 1 base short and J 3 bases short, with 14 bases between. Germline loops: CDR1 SGHNT, CDR2 YYREEE (reference sequence). CDR3 in DNA: TGTGCCAGCAGCTTGTTTGGGCAGGGGGGCTACGAGCAGTACTTC. Amino acids: CASSLFGQGGYEQYF.

The chain recombines TRBV2 with TRBJ2-7; 13 bases match TRBD2. Germline assignment: CDR1 SNHLY and CDR2 FYNNEI. V shed 4 bases, J shed 6 bases, and the junction held 6 bases outside the gene matches. The length of the CDR3 is 15 residues. Written as DNA, the CDR3 is TGTGCCAGCAGTGGCGGGACTAGCGGGAACGCCGAGCAGTACTTC. This translates into CASSGGTSGNAEQYF.

The rearrangement links TRBV6-6 to TRBJ1-3; D unclear. CDR3 length: 14 amino acids. CDR1 is MNHNY and CDR2 is SVGAGI in the germline V gene (reference sequence). V was pared by 4 bases and J by 0 bases, with 7 bases between. The DNA of the CDR3 is TGTGCCAGCAGTTCCGGGAGCTCTGGAAACACCATATATTTT. Protein sequence: CASSSGSSGNTIYF.

The chain couples TRBV6-1 to TRBJ1-1; D is unclear. The CDR3 runs 14 residues. V lost 10 bases and J 1 base, leaving 16 bases between the germline ends. Germline CDR1 is MNHNS and CDR2 is SASEGT. For the CDR3, the DNA is TGTGCCACTACCCCCGGGAGGAGGAACACTGAAGCTTTCTTT. Translated: CATTPGRRNTEAFF.

The chain carries TRBV2 and TRBJ2-7; D is undetermined. The CDR3 loop spans 13 amino acids. From germline, CDR1 is SNHLY and CDR2 FYNNEI. Trimming pared 6 bases from V and 3 bases from J, leaving 12 bases between. The CDR3 sequence: CASSPLGSYEQYF. In DNA, the CDR3 is TGTGCCAGCAGCCCTCTTGGTAGCTACGAGCAGTACTTC.

This rearrangement joins TRBV10-2 to TRBJ2-7, with 7 bases identical to TRBD2. The junction had 2 bases not matched to a gene; V was cut back by 4 bases and J by 2 bases. Per germline, CDR1 WSHSY and CDR2 SAAADI. The CDR3 loop spans 13 amino acids. The CDR3: CASSVGLAYEQYF. The DNA of the CDR3 is TGCGCCAGCAGTGTAGGACTAGCCTACGAGCAGTACTTC.

The table lists this clone with a few counts. A far larger clone is only one base removed, so a read error is likely. The sample holds other DNA sequences that translate to the same CDR3. The chain links TRBV13 to TRBJ2-3, with TRBD2 identical over 10 bases. The CDR3 is 17 amino acids. Germline V gene sequence: CDR1 PRHDT, CDR2 FYEKMQ (reference sequence). DNA for the CDR3: TGTGCCAGCAGCTCGAGTGAGGGGACTAGCGTTGCAGATACCCAGTATTTT. Its protein is CASSSSEGTSVADTQYF.

The rearrangement links TRBV2 to TRBJ1-2; D is unresolved. Trimming took 2 bases from V and 1 from J, leaving 8 bases between them. CDR3 length: 14 amino acids. Germline V gene lookup returns CDR1 SNHLY and CDR2 FYNNEI. CDR3 sequence: CASSETSLNYGYTF. In DNA form, the CDR3 reads TGTGCCAGCAGTGAAACATCCCTTAACTATGGCTACACCTTC.

This clone was recorded a few times. Other DNA variants within this sample encode the same CDR3. The chain couples TRBV7-2 to TRBJ2-7; D perhaps matches TRBD2 (6 bases). Germline-derived CDR1 and CDR2 are SGHTA and FQGNSA. This CDR3 is 15 amino acids long. The V end lost 5 bases, the J end lost 1 base, and 15 bases lay between the germline ends. CDR3 residues: CASSPRAGGSYEQYF. The CDR3 coding sequence is TGTGCCAGCAGCCCGCGAGCGGGTGGGTCCTACGAGCAGTACTTC.

The chain joins TRBV9 to TRBJ2-1; 12 bases are a match to TRBD2. The junction had 6 bases not matched to a gene; V was cut back by 3 bases and J by 5 bases. Germline-derived CDR1 and CDR2 are SGDLS and YYNGEE. The CDR3 totals 16 residues. CDR3 nucleotide sequence: TGTGCCAGCAGCGCCCTCCGACTAGCGGGAGACAATGAGCAGTTCTTC. Translating gives CASSALRLAGDNEQFF. The complete variable domain, with remaining parts taken from reference TRBV9 and TRBJ2-1, reads DSGVTQTPKHLITATGQRVTLRCSPRSGDLSVYWYQQSLDQGLQFLIQYYNGEERAKGNILERFSAQQFPDLHSELNLSSLELGDSALYFCASSALRLAGDNEQFFGPGTRLTVL.

The chain has TRBV15 and TRBJ2-5, with 7 bases fitting TRBD1. With V trimmed by 1 base and J by 0 bases, 5 bases remained unmatched. In germline, CDR1 is LNHNV, CDR2 YYDKDF (reference sequence). The CDR3 has 16 amino acids. The CDR3 region has the DNA TGTGCCACCAGCAGAGGGACAGGACTGTACCAAGAGACCCAGTACTTC. Protein product: CATSRGTGLYQETQYF.

The gene calls are TRBV7-9 and TRBJ2-1; D possibly corresponds to TRBD1 (6 bases). Between the trimmed V and J ends, which lost 5 bases and 6 bases, there was a span of 17 bases. The length of the CDR3 is 15 residues. The germline gives CDR1 SEHNR, CDR2 FQNEAQ (reference sequence). This CDR3 is CASSPPSDRLNEQFF. The CDR3 DNA reads TGTGCCAGCAGCCCCCCCTCGGACAGACTCAATGAGCAGTTCTTC.

This chain links TRBV30 with TRBJ2-3, with 10 bases fitting TRBD1. The CDR3 spans 14 residues. CDR1 and CDR2 from the germline V gene are GTSNPN and SVGIG (reference sequence). After removal of 7 bases from V and 0 bases from J, the junction contained 4 bases not matched to a gene. CDR3 sequence (DNA): TGTGCCTTCCGACAGGGGGCTAGCACAGATACGCAGTATTTT. It translates to CAFRQGASTDTQYF.

The gene calls are TRBV28 and TRBJ2-7, with 7 bases aligning to TRBD1. Trimming took 6 bases from V and 4 from J; bases not matched to a gene: 12. The CDR3 loop spans 15 amino acids. Germline V gene data show CDR1 as MDHEN and CDR2 as SYDVKM. For the CDR3, the DNA is TGTGCCAGCAGCCGCATTGACTTGACAGGGTACGAGCAGTACTTC. This codes for CASSRIDLTGYEQYF.

The CDR3: CASSYRDTQANEKLFF. The CDR3 region has the DNA TGTGCCAGCAGCTACCGGGACACCCAAGCTAATGAAAAACTGTTTTTT. The chain recombines TRBV7-9 with TRBJ1-4, with a possible D match to TRBD1 (6 bases). Trimming cost V 4 bases and J 3 bases, with 15 bases left between them. The CDR3 is 16 amino acids. Germline CDR1 and CDR2: SEHNR and FQNEAQ (reference sequence). Filled out from reference TRBV7-9 and TRBJ1-4, the complete variable domain reads DTGVSQNPRHKITKRGQNVTFRCDPISEHNRLYWYRQTLGQGPEFLTYFQNEAQLEKSRLLSDRFSAERPKGSFSTLEIQRTEQGDSAMYLCASSYRDTQANEKLFFGSGTQLSVL.